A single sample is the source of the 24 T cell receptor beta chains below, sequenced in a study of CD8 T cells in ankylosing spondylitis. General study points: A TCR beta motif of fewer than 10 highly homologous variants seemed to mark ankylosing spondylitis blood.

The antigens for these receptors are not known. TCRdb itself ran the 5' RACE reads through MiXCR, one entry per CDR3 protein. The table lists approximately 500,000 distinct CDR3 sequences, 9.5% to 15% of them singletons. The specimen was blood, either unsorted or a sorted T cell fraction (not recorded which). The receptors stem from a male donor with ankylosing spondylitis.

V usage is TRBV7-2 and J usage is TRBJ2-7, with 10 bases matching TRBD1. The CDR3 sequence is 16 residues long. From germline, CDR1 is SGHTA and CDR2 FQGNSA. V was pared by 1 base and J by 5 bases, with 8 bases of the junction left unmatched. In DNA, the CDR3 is TGTGCCAGCAGCTTAGGCCCAGACAGGGGGCTAGACGAGCAGTACGTC. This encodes CASSLGPDRGLDEQYV.

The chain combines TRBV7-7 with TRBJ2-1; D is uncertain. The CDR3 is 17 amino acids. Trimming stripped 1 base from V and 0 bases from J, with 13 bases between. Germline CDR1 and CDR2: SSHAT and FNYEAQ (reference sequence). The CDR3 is CASSLDSGLSSYNEQFF. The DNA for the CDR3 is TGTGCCAGCAGCTTAGATTCGGGCCTAAGCTCCTACAATGAGCAGTTCTTC.

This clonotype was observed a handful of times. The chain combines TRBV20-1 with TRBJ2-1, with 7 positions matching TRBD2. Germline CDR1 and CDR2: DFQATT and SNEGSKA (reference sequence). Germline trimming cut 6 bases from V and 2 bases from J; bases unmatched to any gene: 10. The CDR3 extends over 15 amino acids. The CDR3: CSARDERDPYNEQFF. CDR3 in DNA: TGCAGTGCCCGGGACGAGCGGGATCCCTACAATGAGCAGTTCTTC.

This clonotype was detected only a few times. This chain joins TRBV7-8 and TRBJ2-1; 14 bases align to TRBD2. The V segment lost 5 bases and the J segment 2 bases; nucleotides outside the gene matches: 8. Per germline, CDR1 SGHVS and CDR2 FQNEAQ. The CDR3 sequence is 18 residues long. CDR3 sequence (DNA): TGTGCCAGCAGCCAAGGGACTAGCGGGAGTGTAGCCTACAATGAGCAGTTCTTC. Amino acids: CASSQGTSGSVAYNEQFF.

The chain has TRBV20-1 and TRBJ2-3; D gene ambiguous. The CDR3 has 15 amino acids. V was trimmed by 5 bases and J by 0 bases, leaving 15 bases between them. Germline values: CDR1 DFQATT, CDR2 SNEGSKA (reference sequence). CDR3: CSAPPPTWSTDTQYF. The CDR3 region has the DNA TGCAGTGCTCCGCCACCCACTTGGAGCACAGATACGCAGTATTTT.

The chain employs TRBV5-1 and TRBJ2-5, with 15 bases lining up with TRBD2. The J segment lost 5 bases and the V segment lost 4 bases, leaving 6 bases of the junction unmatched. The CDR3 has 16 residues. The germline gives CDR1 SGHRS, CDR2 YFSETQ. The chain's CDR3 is CASSPGLAGGMETQYF. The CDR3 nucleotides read TGCGCCAGCAGCCCCGGACTAGCGGGAGGGATGGAGACCCAGTACTTC.

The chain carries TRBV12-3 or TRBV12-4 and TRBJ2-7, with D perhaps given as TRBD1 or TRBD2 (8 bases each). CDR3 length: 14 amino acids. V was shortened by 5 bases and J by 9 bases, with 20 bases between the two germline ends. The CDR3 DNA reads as TGTGCCAGCAGTCCAGGGGGCGGGAGGCCGGGGCAGTACTTC. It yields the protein CASSPGGGRPGQYF.

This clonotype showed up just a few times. The CDR3 is CASSLELKHQPQHF. In DNA form, the CDR3 reads TGTGCCAGCAGCTTAGAACTCAAACATCAGCCCCAGCATTTT. V is TRBV7-2 and J is TRBJ1-5; D unclear. V was pared by 1 base and J by 5 bases, with 9 bases between. The CDR3 loop spans 14 amino acids. Germline CDR1 reads SGHTA; CDR2 reads FQGNSA.

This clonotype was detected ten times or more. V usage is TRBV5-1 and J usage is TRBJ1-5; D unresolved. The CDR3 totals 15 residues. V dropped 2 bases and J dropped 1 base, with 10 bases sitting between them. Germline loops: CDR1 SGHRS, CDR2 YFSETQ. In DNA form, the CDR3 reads TGCGCCAGCAGCTTCGACCCCCGGAGCAATCAGCCCCAGCATTTT. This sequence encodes CASSFDPRSNQPQHF.

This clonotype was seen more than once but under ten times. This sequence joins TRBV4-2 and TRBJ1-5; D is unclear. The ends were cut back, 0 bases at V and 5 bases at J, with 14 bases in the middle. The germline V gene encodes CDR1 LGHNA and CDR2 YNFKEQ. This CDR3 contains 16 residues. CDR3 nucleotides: TGTGCCAGCAGCCAAGATAACAGAGTCCACTATCAGCCCCAGCATTTT. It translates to CASSQDNRVHYQPQHF.

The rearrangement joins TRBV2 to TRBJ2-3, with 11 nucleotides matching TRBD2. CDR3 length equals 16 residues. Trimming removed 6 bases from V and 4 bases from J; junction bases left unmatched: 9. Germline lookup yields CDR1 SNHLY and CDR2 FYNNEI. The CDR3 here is CASRRGIAGGSDTQYF. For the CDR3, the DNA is TGTGCCAGCAGACGCGGCATAGCGGGAGGGTCAGATACGCAGTATTTT.

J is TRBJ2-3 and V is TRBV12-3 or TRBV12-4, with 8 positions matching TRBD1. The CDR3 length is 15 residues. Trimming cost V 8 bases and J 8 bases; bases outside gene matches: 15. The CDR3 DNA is TGTGCCAGCCTGGGACAGGACGCCTTCCTCCGTACGCAGTATTTT. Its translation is CASLGQDAFLRTQYF.

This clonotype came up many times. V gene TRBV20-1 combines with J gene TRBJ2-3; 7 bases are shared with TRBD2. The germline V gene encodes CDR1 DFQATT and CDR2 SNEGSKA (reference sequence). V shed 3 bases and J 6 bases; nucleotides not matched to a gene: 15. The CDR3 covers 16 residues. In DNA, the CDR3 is TGCAGTGCTAGGAATCTTGGGGACTACCCACCGGATACGCAGTATTTT. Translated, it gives CSARNLGDYPPDTQYF.

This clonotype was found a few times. The DNA for the CDR3 is TGCGCCAGCAGCGATGGCTTGGATACGCAGTATTTT. Translation gives CASSDGLDTQYF. The chain is built from TRBV5-1 and TRBJ2-3; D call uncertain. Looked up from germline, CDR1 is SGHRS and CDR2 is YFSETQ. This CDR3 is 12 amino acids long. The V gene lost 4 bases and the J gene lost 6 bases, with 9 bases spanning the gap.

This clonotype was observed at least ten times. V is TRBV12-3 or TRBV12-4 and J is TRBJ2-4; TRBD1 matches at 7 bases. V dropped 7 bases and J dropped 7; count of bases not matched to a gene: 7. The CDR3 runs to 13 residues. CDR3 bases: TGTGCCAGCAAACCGGGACAGTTGAACATTCAGTACTTC. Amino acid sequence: CASKPGQLNIQYF.

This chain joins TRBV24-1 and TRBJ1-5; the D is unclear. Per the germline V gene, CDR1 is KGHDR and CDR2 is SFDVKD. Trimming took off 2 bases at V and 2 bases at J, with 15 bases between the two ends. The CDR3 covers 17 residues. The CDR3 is CATSDSDPAMGNQPQHF. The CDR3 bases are TGTGCCACCAGTGATTCGGACCCGGCCATGGGCAATCAGCCCCAGCATTTT.

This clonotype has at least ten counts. The CDR3 DNA sequence: TGTGCCTGTCAATTGGCCCTTTGGAAGACCCAGTACTTC. It codes for CACQLALWKTQYF. The gene calls are TRBV30 and TRBJ2-5, with D uncertain. The germline gives CDR1 GTSNPN, CDR2 SVGIG (reference sequence). The CDR3 sequence is 13 residues long. The V end was cut by 6 bases, the J end by 6 bases, with 17 bases between. The complete variable domain, with remaining parts taken from reference TRBV30 and TRBJ2-5, reads SQTIHQWPATLVQPVGSPLSLECTVEGTSNPNLYWYRQAAGRGLQLLFYSVGIGQISSEVPQNLSASRPQDRQFILSSKKLLLSDSGFYLCACQLALWKTQYFGPGTRLLVL.

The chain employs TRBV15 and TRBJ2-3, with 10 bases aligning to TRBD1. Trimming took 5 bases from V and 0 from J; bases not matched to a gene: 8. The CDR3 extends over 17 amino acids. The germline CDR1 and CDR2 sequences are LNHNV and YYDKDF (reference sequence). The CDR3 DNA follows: TGTGCCACCAGCGCTAACCGGGACAGGGGTAGCACAGATACGCAGTATTTT. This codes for CATSANRDRGSTDTQYF.

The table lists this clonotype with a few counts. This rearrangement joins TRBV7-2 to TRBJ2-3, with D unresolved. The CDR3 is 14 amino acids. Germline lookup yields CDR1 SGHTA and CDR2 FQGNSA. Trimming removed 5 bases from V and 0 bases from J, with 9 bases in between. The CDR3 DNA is TGTGCCAGCAGCGCGGTACTTAGCACAGATACGCAGTATTTT. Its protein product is CASSAVLSTDTQYF.

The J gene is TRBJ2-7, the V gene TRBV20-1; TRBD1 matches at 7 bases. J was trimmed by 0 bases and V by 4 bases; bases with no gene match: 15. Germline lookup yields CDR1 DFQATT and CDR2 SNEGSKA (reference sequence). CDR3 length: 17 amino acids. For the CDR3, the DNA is TGCAGTGCTACCCCGACAGGGATTCGGTCGGGCTCCTACGAGCAGTACTTC. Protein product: CSATPTGIRSGSYEQYF.

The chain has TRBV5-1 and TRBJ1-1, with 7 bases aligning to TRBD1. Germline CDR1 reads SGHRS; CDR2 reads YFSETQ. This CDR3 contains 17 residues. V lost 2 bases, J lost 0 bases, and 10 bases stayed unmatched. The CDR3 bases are TGCGCCAGCAGCTTTCACAGGGGCGGCGGGTTGAACACTGAAGCTTTCTTT. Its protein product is CASSFHRGGGLNTEAFF.

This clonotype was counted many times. CDR3 region: CASSSSLGYNEQFF. CDR3 sequence (DNA): TGTGCCAGCAGTTCGAGCTTGGGCTACAATGAGCAGTTCTTC. The rearrangement joins TRBV12-3 or TRBV12-4 to TRBJ2-1; no firm D call. Trimming shortened V by 4 bases and J by 3 bases, and 10 bases separated the two germline ends. The CDR3 spans 14 residues.

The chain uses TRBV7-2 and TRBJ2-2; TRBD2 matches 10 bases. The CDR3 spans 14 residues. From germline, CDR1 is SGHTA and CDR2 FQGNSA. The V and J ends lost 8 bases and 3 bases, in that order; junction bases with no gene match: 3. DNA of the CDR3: TGTGCCAGCGGACTAGCGGACCACACCGGGGAGCTGTTTTTT. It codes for CASGLADHTGELFF.

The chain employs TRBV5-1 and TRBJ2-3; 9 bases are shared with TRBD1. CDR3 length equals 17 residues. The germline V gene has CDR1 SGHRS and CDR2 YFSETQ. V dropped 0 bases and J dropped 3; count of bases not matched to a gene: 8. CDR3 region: CASSLGPQGAGTDTQYF. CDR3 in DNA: TGCGCCAGCAGCTTGGGACCACAGGGGGCAGGGACAGATACGCAGTATTTT.